This entry is about one T cell receptor beta chain. The data stem from a study of blood T cell repertoires in COVID-19. All enrollees were roughly 18 to 95 years old and from fewer than 30 US areas. The study counted Cohort 3 donors as recovered given two negative PCRs, clearance, or symptom resolution. Generated by immunoSEQ multiplex PCR, the TCRdb table keeps only in-frame clones and is missing some. The table shows 180,000 or so clones, with over 70% occurring only once. The length of the CDR3 is 17 residues. Trimming removed 0 bases at V and 0 bases at J, with 16 bases between. From germline, CDR1 is SGHRS and CDR2 YFSETQ.

This TCR was recovered from a man in his forties or fifties who had recovered from COVID-19. The gene calls are TRBV5-1 and TRBJ2-7, with D possibly matching TRBD2 (6 bases). What was sequenced was PBMCs or T cells enriched from blood (not recorded which). CDR3 sequence reads: CASSLDSKGLSSYEQYF. For the CDR3, the DNA is TGCGCCAGCAGCTTGGACTCTAAGGGACTGAGCTCCTACGAGCAGTACTTC.